The sequence of this T cell receptor (beta chain) was determined in a study of blood T cell repertoires in COVID-19. Germline-derived CDR1 and CDR2 are SGHRS and YFSETQ. The CDR3 is 12 residues long. V dropped 4 bases and J dropped 0 bases, with 4 bases sitting between them. Libraries were prepared by immunoSEQ multiplex PCR; TCRdb keeps only in-frame clonotypes and omits some of them. The table includes roughly 160,000 clones, roughly 90% detected once. The rearrangement links TRBV5-1 to TRBJ2-5; D gene ambiguous. The source is a woman aged 60-75 years who had recovered from COVID-19. The sequenced material came from peripheral blood. For the CDR3, the DNA is TGCGCCAGCAGCCCCGACCAAGAGACCCAGTACTTC. This sequence encodes CASSPDQETQYF.